The clone carrying this T cell receptor beta chain was seen repeatedly, ten times or more. Its antigen remains unknown. Between the trimmed V and J ends, which lost 3 bases and 3 bases, there was a span of 14 bases. Germline V gives CDR1 SGHTA, CDR2 FQGNSA. This CDR3 contains 15 residues. This sample is part of a study of identical twins. Study-wide results and limits: Beta out-of-frame sequences displayed a weaker excess of sharing between twins. Abundant beta clonotypes from cord blood had fewer insertions, unlike memory repertoires, which showed none. Conclusions relied on cross-sectional statistical analysis, not following the same donors.

TCRdb re-derived calls from the 5' RACE reads in MiXCR, one entry per CDR3 protein. The profile covers about 260,000 distinct CDR3 sequences, with around 6.6% appearing a single time and 3.5% to 4% taken by the ten largest. Healthy Caucasian donors formed the entire cohort. These records were also assigned to another study, of yellow fever vaccine responses in identical twins.

The receptor was isolated from a woman between 18 and 30 years old in good health. Sequencing was performed on memory (CD45RO+) T cells sorted from blood. This chain uses TRBV7-2 with TRBJ2-5; a possible D gene is TRBD2 (6 bases). Written as DNA, the CDR3 is TGTGCCAGCAGCTTGGCCAACGGGAGAGAAGAGACCCAGTACTTC. This gives the protein CASSLANGREETQYF.